This section outlines one T cell receptor beta chain sequence together with its context. This clone occurred once. No antigen is known for it. There are no base qualities to consult, and no much larger clone falls within one base. The entry originates in a study of tumor T cells in aggressive B-cell lymphoma (dated by TCRdb to the late 2010s). The library was obtained by the immunoSEQ multiplex PCR assay. TCRdb limited this immuneACCESS table to in-frame rearrangements with V and J called. A share of clones is missing; checked studies link under half to unresolved V genes, and the rest is unexplained. The sample records thousands of clones, 81% of which are singletons. About 4.5% of the sample is taken by the ten largest. Measured from the cysteine to the phenylalanine, the CDR3 is 17 residues long. Just CDR3 DNA is preserved here, 51 bases in frame from base 1. After removal of 3 bases from V and 1 base from J, the junction retains 10 bases not matched to a gene. CDR1 is given as MDHEN and CDR2 as SYDVKM, both from the germline V gene.

The chain employs TRBV28 and TRBJ2-3, with 7 central nucleotides matching TRBD2. The sequence derives from an adult with diffuse large B cell lymphoma. The specimen sequenced was tumor tissue. DNA sequence: TGTGCCAGCAGTTTCCCCCCCTGGGAGGGAGGCACAGATACGCAGTATTTT. The translation is CASSFPPWEGGTDTQYF.